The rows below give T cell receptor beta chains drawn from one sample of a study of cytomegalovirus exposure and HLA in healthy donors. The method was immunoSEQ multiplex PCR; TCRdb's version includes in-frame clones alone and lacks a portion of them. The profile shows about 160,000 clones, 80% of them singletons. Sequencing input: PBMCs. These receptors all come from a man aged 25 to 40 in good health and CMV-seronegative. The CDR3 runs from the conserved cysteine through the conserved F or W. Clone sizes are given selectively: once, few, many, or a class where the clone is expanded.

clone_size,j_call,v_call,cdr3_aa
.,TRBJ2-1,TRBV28,CASSFTEPGRYNEQFF
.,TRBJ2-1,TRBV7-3,CASSLSPLSNEQFF
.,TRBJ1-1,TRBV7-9,CASSDRDRVSEAFF
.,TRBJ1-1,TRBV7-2,CASSLVAGNTEAFF
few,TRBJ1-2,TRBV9,CASSVEGDFYGYTF
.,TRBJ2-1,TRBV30,CAWSPGGVRGFF
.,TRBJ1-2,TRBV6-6,CASSSTGGLYGYTF
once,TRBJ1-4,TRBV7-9,CASSLAQATNEKLFF
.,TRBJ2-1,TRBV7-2,CASSSGTSGRYSYNEQFF
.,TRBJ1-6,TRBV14,CASSQETGVLYNSPLHF
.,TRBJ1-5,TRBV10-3,CAIGGNRGDQPQHF
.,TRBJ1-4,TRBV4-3,CASSQGGRGPGNEKLFF
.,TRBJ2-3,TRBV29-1,CSASVSADTQYF
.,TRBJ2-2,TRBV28,CASSLPGQALTGELFF
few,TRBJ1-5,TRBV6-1,CASSVDLGGYSPQHF
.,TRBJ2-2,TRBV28,CASSSAGSTGELFF
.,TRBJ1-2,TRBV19,CASSNEGYYGYTF
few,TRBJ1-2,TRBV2,CASSDMGQGNYGYTF
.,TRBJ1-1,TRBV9,CASSVEVGGREAFF
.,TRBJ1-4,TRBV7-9,CAYPRAPTNEKLFF
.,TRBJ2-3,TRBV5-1,CASSAHIAGGPTDTQYF
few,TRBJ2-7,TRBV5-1,CASSLQTAYEQYF
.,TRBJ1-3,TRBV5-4,CASSPGQAGNTIYF
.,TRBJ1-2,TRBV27,CASSVTGAGYGYTF
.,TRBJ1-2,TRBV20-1,CSARDSPTITF
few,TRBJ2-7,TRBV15,CATSPGRGWEQYF
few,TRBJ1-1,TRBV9,CASSVVSGGSQAFF
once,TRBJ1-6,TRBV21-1,CASSTGRRPSVITLHF
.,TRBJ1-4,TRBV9,CASSVGQGENEKLFF
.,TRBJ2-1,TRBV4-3,CASSQGTGGEQFF
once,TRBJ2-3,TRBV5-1,CASSPTGGADTQYF
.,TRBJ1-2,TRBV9,CASSVAQRDGYTF
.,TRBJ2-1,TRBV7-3,CASSLEGTRGYNEQFF
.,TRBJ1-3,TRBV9,CASSVQGGPSGNTIYF
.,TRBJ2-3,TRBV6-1,CASNQAGGGTDTQYF
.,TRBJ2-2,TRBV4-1,CASSQVAPGELFF
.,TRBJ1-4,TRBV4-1,CASSHLGGRDEKLFF
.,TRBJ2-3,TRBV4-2,CASSQDPSGRGASDTQYF
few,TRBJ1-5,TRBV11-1,CASSLDRVNQPQHF
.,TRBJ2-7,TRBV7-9,CASSSTDNSYEQYF
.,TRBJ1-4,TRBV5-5,CASSLRGKLFF
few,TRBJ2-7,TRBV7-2,CASWDRVGYEQYF